This paragraph reports one TCR beta chain. Its antigen is unknown. This sample is part of a study of cytomegalovirus exposure and HLA in healthy donors. Study observations and caveats: The study recorded 160 or so TCR beta chains that were cytomegalovirus-associated. Per a prior analysis, the majority of TCR beta V segments were productive roughly 90% or roughly 30% of the time. Most TCR sequences were seen very rarely across donors, but some public TCRs occurred in many.

The donors, nominally healthy at sampling, likely had unrecorded immune exposures. The CDR3 is 14 amino acids. Germline lookup yields CDR1 SQVTM and CDR2 ANQGSEA. Unmatched junction bases numbered 4, after V lost 5 bases and J lost 4 bases. The PCR contained 60 Vbeta and 13 Jbeta primers. Sequencing used immunoSEQ multiplex PCR; TCRdb keeps in-frame clones, though not all of them. The sample contains 110,000 or so clones, 69% of which appear only once. Material: PBMCs. This chain connects TRBV29-1 to TRBJ2-2, with TRBD1 matching over 10 bases. This TCR was sampled from a woman between 65 and 79 years old in good health and CMV-seropositive. The chain's CDR3 is CSVRTGGVTGELFF. The CDR3 DNA reads as TGCAGCGTTAGGACAGGGGGTGTCACCGGGGAGCTGTTTTTT.